The rows below give T cell receptor beta chains drawn from one sample of a study of CD8+ T cells in alopecia areata. The method was immunoSEQ multiplex PCR; TCRdb's version includes in-frame clones alone and lacks a portion of them. In the table there are approximately 280,000 clones, over 45% of which are singletons. Sequenced material: CD4+ T cells sorted from blood, taken at week 24, from a patient treated with tofacitinib. The receptors shown here come from a human donor with alopecia areata. CDR3s include the opening cysteine and the closing phenylalanine or tryptophan. The D gene is left open where the match is weak. Clone sizes are given selectively: once, few, many, or a class where the clone is expanded.

v_call	d_call	clone_size	j_call	cdr3_nt	cdr3_aa
TRBV4-3	TRBD1	.	TRBJ1-2	TGCGCCAGCAGCCCAGCCGTTTTCCCGGGACAGGGCGAGGGCTATGGCTACACCTTC	CASSPAVFPGQGEGYGYTF
TRBV30	TRBD1	.	TRBJ1-5	TGTGCCTGTGGGACAGGGGGTTATCAGCCCCAGCATTTT	CACGTGGYQPQHF
TRBV25-1	.	.	TRBJ1-6	TGTGCCAGCCGCACGCAGGGGAGATCACCCCTCCACTTT	CASRTQGRSPLHF
TRBV20-1	.	.	TRBJ1-2	TGCAGTGCCGTGGGTGGCTATGGCTACACCTTC	CSAVGGYGYTF
TRBV10-3	.	few	TRBJ2-2	TGTGCCATCATGGAGGACGGAAACACCGGGGAGCTGTTTTTT	CAIMEDGNTGELFF
TRBV9	.	.	TRBJ1-1	TGTGCCAGCAGCCCCATGTGGGGGCTCCCCACTGAAGCTTTCTTT	CASSPMWGLPTEAFF
TRBV29-1	.	.	TRBJ1-4	TGCAGCGTTGAAGATCCTCAAGGAGGGGGGAATGAAAAACTGTTTTTT	CSVEDPQGGGNEKLFF
TRBV4-1	.	.	TRBJ1-1	TGCGCCAGCAGCAGGACGACAGCCATGAACACTGAAGCTTTCTTT	CASSRTTAMNTEAFF
TRBV7-6	TRBD1	.	TRBJ1-1	TGTGCCAGCAGCCTCCAGGGGGGGAGCACTGAAGCTTTCTTT	CASSLQGGSTEAFF
TRBV5-1	TRBD2	.	TRBJ2-5	TGCGCCAGCAGCTTCAGACTAGCGGGGGCGGAAGAGACCCAGTACTTC	CASSFRLAGAEETQYF
TRBV4-1	TRBD1	few	TRBJ1-2	TGCGCCAGCAGCCAAGGGACAGGGAATGGCTACACCTTC	CASSQGTGNGYTF
TRBV30	.	.	TRBJ1-6	TGTGCCTGGAGTGCGAGGGAATTTCATCCCCTCCACTTT	CAWSAREFHPLHF
TRBV30	.	.	TRBJ1-2	TGTGCCCGCTCCCGAGTAGCGGACAGCTATGGCTACACCTTC	CARSRVADSYGYTF
TRBV30	.	.	TRBJ1-1	TGTGCCTGGAGCCCCCGAGGCACAGCAAGGACTGAAGCTTTCTTT	CAWSPRGTARTEAFF
TRBV6-5	TRBD2	few	TRBJ2-5	TGTGCCAGTTCCCGTAGCGGGACGGAGACCCAGTACTTC	CASSRSGTETQYF
TRBV30	.	.	TRBJ1-1	TGTGCCTGGAGTGCCCCTGTGACAGCCCCGAACACTGAAGCTTTCTTT	CAWSAPVTAPNTEAFF
TRBV6-5	.	.	TRBJ2-5	TGTGCCAGCAAAAAGGCAGAGACCCAGTACTTC	CASKKAETQYF
TRBV5-1	.	once	TRBJ1-5	TGCGCCAGCAGCTTGGGGACAGATCAGCCCCAGCATTTT	CASSLGTDQPQHF
TRBV29-1	TRBD1	.	TRBJ1-2	TGCAGCGTTGAAGATTCCCGGCGCCAGGGGGGCGGCTACACCTTC	CSVEDSRRQGGGYTF
TRBV2	.	.	TRBJ1-5	TGTGCCAGCAAGTCCAGGGAAGGGAATCAGCCCCAGCATTTT	CASKSREGNQPQHF
TRBV13	.	.	TRBJ1-2	TGTGCCAGCAGCTTAACCGAGCATGGCTACACCTTC	CASSLTEHGYTF
TRBV23-1	TRBD1	few	TRBJ1-1	TGCGCCAGCAGTCGAATGGACAGGGTCGGAGCTTTCTTT	CASSRMDRVGAFF
TRBV29-1	.	.	TRBJ2-7	TGCAGCGTTGGGTCTAACTACGAGCAGTACTTC	CSVGSNYEQYF
TRBV11-2	TRBD1	.	TRBJ2-6	TGTGCCAGCAGCTTAGTGGTAAGGGACAGGGTGACAGGGGCCAACGTCCTGACTTTC	CASSLVVRDRVTGANVLTF
TRBV5-1	TRBD1	.	TRBJ1-3	TGCGCCAGCAGCTTCCAGGGGGTAACTGGAAACACCATATATTTT	CASSFQGVTGNTIYF
TRBV10-3	.	.	TRBJ2-5	TGTGCCATTACCGGGACCCCCCAAGAGACCCAGTACTTC	CAITGTPQETQYF
TRBV5-1	.	.	TRBJ2-5	TGCGCCAGCAGCTTGGCTGGCCAGAAAGAGACCCAGTACTTC	CASSLAGQKETQYF
TRBV30	.	.	TRBJ2-3	TGTGCCTGGGGAATTCGCGGAGGCTCCACAGATACGCAGTATTTT	CAWGIRGGSTDTQYF
TRBV18	.	few	TRBJ2-1	TGTGCCAGCTCACCGCCAGGAGAATACTACAATGAGCAGTTCTTC	CASSPPGEYYNEQFF
TRBV5-6	TRBD1	.	TRBJ2-3	TGTGCCAGCAGCCTTAAAACCCCACAGGGGGTAGATACGCAGTATTTT	CASSLKTPQGVDTQYF
TRBV29-1	.	.	TRBJ1-3	TGCAGCGCCGATTCACAGGGAGTTGCTGGAAACACCATATATTTT	CSADSQGVAGNTIYF
TRBV7-2	.	few	TRBJ2-1	TGTGCCAGCAGCTTAGCAGGGGGGCCAAGCTCCTACAATGAGCAGTTCTTC	CASSLAGGPSSYNEQFF
TRBV2	.	.	TRBJ1-5	TGTGCCAGCAGTGTTCAGAGCAGAAATCAGCCCCAGCATTTT	CASSVQSRNQPQHF
TRBV27	.	.	TRBJ1-1	TGTGCCAGCAGTTTATCGTGGCAGAACACTGAAGCTTTCTTT	CASSLSWQNTEAFF
TRBV7-9	.	once	TRBJ2-6	TGTGCCAGCAGCTTCGGCCCCTCTGGGGCCAACGTCCTGACTTTC	CASSFGPSGANVLTF
TRBV5-6	TRBD2	few	TRBJ2-2	TGTGCCAGCAGCATCCAAGGGACTAGCAACACCGGGGAGCTGTTTTTT	CASSIQGTSNTGELFF
TRBV5-4	.	.	TRBJ2-4	TGTGCCAGCAGCTTGGCAGGGGATAACATTCAGTACTTC	CASSLAGDNIQYF
TRBV29-1	.	.	TRBJ2-4	TGCAGCGTTGAAATGGTGGCGGAAAACATTCAGTACTTC	CSVEMVAENIQYF
TRBV19	.	.	TRBJ2-7	TGTGCCAGTAGCCCAGGCAGTTGGACAGGGACTAACGAGCAGTACTTC	CASSPGSWTGTNEQYF
TRBV29-1	.	.	TRBJ1-1	TGCAGCGTTGAACGGGGCTTGGCAACTGAAGCTTTCTTT	CSVERGLATEAFF
TRBV30	TRBD1	.	TRBJ2-7	TGTGCCTGGGGGACAGGGCTAGAGCAGTACTTC	CAWGTGLEQYF
TRBV4-1	.	few	TRBJ2-7	TGCGCCAGCAGCCAGGAATACCGCTACGAGCAGTACTTC	CASSQEYRYEQYF
TRBV30	.	.	TRBJ1-3	TGTGCCTGGAGTGTACTGGGCCTGGACTCTGGAAACACCATATATTTT	CAWSVLGLDSGNTIYF
TRBV7-9	.	.	TRBJ2-2	TGTGCCAGCAGCCTAGTAGGGCTGTTTTTT	CASSLVGLFF
TRBV6-6	TRBD1	few	TRBJ2-2	TGTGCCAGCAGACAGGGGTTCGGAAACACCGGGGAGCTGTTTTTT	CASRQGFGNTGELFF
TRBV9	.	.	TRBJ2-5	TGTGCCAGCAGCGCCCTACCGGGTGAAACCCAGTACTTC	CASSALPGETQYF
TRBV29-1	TRBD2	.	TRBJ2-3	TGCAGCGTTCTGATAACCGGGGGGGATACGCAGTATTTT	CSVLITGGDTQYF
TRBV7-2	.	.	TRBJ1-6	TGTGCCAGCAGCTTTACCCCCAGCAGGTCGGATAATTCACCCCTCCACTTT	CASSFTPSRSDNSPLHF
TRBV5-1	.	.	TRBJ2-7	TGCGCCAGCAGCTCCGACGGGCAGGTCTACGAGCAGTACTTC	CASSSDGQVYEQYF
TRBV7-2	.	few	TRBJ1-1	TGTGCCAGCAGCTTATACACAGGGAACACTGAAGCTTTCTTT	CASSLYTGNTEAFF
TRBV11-1	.	few	TRBJ1-4	TGTGCCAGCAGCGGAGAAGGCACTAATGAAAAACTGTTTTTT	CASSGEGTNEKLFF
TRBV30	.	.	TRBJ1-1	TGTGCCTGGAGTGTCCGCACAGGTTTCACTGAAGCTTTCTTT	CAWSVRTGFTEAFF
TRBV29-1	.	.	TRBJ2-3	TGCAGCGTTGTTCCGACTCTATTGGTAACATCTAGCACAGATACGCAGTATTTT	CSVVPTLLVTSSTDTQYF
TRBV30	.	.	TRBJ2-7	TGTGCCTGGAGTAAGGGGAGCAGCCGAGACCTCGAGCAGTACTTC	CAWSKGSSRDLEQYF
TRBV9	.	.	TRBJ2-1	TGTGCCAGCAGCGTAGAGGAACGGGGGTCCTCCTACAATGAGCAGTTCTTC	CASSVEERGSSYNEQFF
TRBV29-1	.	.	TRBJ1-1	TGCAGCGTTGAAGGAAGGGCGAGTACTGAAGCTTTCTTT	CSVEGRASTEAFF
TRBV5-4	TRBD1	once	TRBJ2-1	TGTGCCAGCAGCTGGGGCGGGACAGGGAGCAATGAGCAGTTCTTC	CASSWGGTGSNEQFF
TRBV2	TRBD2	.	TRBJ2-7	TGTGCCAGCAGTGTTATTAGCGGGGGGGCTCCCGAGCAGTACTTC	CASSVISGGAPEQYF